The present T cell receptor beta chain was sequenced within a study of human T cells and chemical hapten exposure. In germline, CDR1 is MDHEN, CDR2 SYDVKM. This CDR3 has 16 residues. V lost 4 bases to trimming and J lost 9 bases, with 22 bases between them. TCRdb re-derived calls from the RACE reads in MiXCR, one entry per CDR3 protein. The sample shows under 200,000 distinct CDR3 sequences, about 14% of them seen only once. This clonotype was counted a few times. Regarding time point: patch test 1, 2 weeks after DPC sensitization. Treatment of the sample: therapeutic diphenylcyclopropenone sensitization with weekly scalp DPC.

The rearrangement links TRBV28 to TRBJ2-1; tentatively, D is TRBD1 (5 bases). This sample comprised whole blood, obtained in connection with sensitization to the hapten diphenylcyclopropenone (DPC). The source is a woman aged 25 to 39 with alopecia areata. Some clones in this sample may be carry-over from other donors' samples. The CDR3: CASSSKRTRLGSEQFF. In nucleotides, the CDR3 is TGTGCCAGCAGTTCCAAACGGACAAGGTTAGGTAGTGAGCAGTTCTTC.